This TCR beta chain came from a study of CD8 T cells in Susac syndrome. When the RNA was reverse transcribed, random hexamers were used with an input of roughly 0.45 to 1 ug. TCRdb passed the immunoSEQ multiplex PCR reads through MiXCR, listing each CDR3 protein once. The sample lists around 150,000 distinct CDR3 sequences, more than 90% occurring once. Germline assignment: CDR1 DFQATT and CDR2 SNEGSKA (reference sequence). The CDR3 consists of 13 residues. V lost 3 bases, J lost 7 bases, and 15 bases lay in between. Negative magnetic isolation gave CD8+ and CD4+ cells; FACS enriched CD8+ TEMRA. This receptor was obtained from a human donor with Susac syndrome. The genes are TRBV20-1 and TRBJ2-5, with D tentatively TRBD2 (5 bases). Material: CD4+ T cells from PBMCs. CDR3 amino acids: CSASRLAEGTQYF. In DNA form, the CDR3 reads TGCAGTGCTAGCCGGCTAGCTGAGGGGACCCAGTACTTC.